What follows is one T cell receptor (beta chain) and its context. CDR3 size: 13 residues. Trimming cost V 9 bases and J 4 bases, with 16 bases left between them. Germline V gene lookup returns CDR1 MNHEY and CDR2 SMNVEV (reference sequence). TCRdb reprocessed the 5' RACE reads via MiXCR and lists one record per CDR3 protein. The sample has 1.5 million to 2 million distinct CDR3 sequences, about 31% seen once; the top ten hold 0.25% to 0.3%. These data are taken from a study of identical twins. The receptor comes from a newborn girl in good health. The chain is built from TRBV27 and TRBJ2-7; D may be TRBD1 or TRBD2 (5 bases each). The sample taken for sequencing was cord blood. CDR3 DNA: TGTGCCAGTTTTCTAGCCCCAGGGTACGAGCAGTACTTC. Its protein is CASFLAPGYEQYF.